The sequence of this TCR beta chain was determined in a study of CD8 T cells in Susac syndrome (dated by TCRdb to the late 2010s). A note on the overall study: Whether CD8+ T cell activation and differentiation in Susac syndrome was antigen driven was tested using repertoire sequencing. Results the study describes overall, beyond this receptor: The number of individuals in the TCR sequencing and HLA analysis was recognized as being relatively small.

High-throughput TCR beta sequencing profiled peripheral blood CD8+ and CD4+ T cells from healthy donors, Susac syndrome patients and multiple sclerosis patients. Multiple sclerosis controls were treatment-naive patients with stable or active relapsing-remitting disease fulfilling revised McDonald criteria. CD8+ TEMRA cells were enriched by FACS, while bulk CD8+ and CD4+ T cells were purified by magnetic negative isolation. Blood was drawn into EDTA tubes, processed within 24 hours, and PBMCs were isolated by density gradient centrifugation. PBMCs destined for TCR sequencing were cryopreserved in liquid nitrogen and later thawed in a 37 °C water bath. Purity of sorted or isolated CD4+, CD8+ and CD8+ TEMRA cells was at least 90%. As encoded in the germline V gene, CDR1 is SGHTA while CDR2 is FQGTGA. V is reduced by 2 bases and J by 3 bases, leaving a spacing of 7 bases between them. The CDR3, cysteine through phenylalanine, is 13 amino acids long. Just the 39-base CDR3 DNA is kept, in frame starting at base 1.

RNA was extracted using the RNeasy kit, and about 0.45 to 1 ug of the RNA was reverse transcribed with random hexamers. The immunoSEQ multiplex PCR assay, covering 54 Vbeta and 13 Jbeta segments, was used to amplify TCR beta CDR3 regions. PCR amplification bias was corrected using a synthetic template baseline for primer optimization and computational correction. Processing in the source paper ran as follows. Reads were assigned to V, D and J genes according to IMGT and analyzed in immunoSEQ Analyzer, with only productive sequences retained. To calculate clonality, Shannon entropy was normalized by log2 of the number of productive unique sequences and then subtracted from one. For each patient and control, public and private clones were evaluated within the 100 most prevalent clones. A clone was defined as Susac-specific if it was absent from the healthy and MS cohorts, from about a thousand published viral clones and from other ImmuneACCESS disease sequences. TCRdb passed the public sequencing reads through fastp at Q25 and MiXCR, retaining productive beta sequences. CDR3 protein sequences are deduplicated, and each keeps its most common genes and DNA. It is TCRdb's table, rather than the study itself, that gives the V and J calls and clone size. In all, the sample holds some 110,000 distinct CDR3 sequences, and 85% to 95% of those were seen once. Jointly, the top ten make up 0.093% of the sample.

As to this clonotype: Its specific antigen is unknown. Base-call qualities are not available, and no considerably larger clone is one nucleotide away.

The rearranged chain carries TRBV7-3 and TRBJ1-1; the D gene is unclear. This receptor was identified in a human donor with multiple sclerosis. Sequenced: CD4+ T cells from PBMCs. The base sequence is TGTGCCAGCAGCTTATCCCAAGACACTGAAGCTTTCTTT. This gives the protein CASSLSQDTEAFF.